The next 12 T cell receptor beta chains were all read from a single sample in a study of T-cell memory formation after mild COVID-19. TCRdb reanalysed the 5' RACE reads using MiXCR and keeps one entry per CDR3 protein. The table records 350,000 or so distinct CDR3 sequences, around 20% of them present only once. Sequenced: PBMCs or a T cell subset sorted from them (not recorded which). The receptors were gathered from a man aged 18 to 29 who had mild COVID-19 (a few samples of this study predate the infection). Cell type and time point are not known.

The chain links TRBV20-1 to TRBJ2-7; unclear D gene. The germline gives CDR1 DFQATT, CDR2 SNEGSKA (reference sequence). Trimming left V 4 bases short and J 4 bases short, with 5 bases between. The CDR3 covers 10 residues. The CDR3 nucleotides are TGCAGTGCTAAGGGATACGAGCAGTACGTC. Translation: CSAKGYEQYV.

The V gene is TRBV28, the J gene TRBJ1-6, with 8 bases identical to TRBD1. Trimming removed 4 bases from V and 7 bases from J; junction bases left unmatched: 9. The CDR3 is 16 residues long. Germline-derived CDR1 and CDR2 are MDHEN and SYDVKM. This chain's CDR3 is CASSSGQGTGNSPLHF. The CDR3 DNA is TGTGCCAGCAGTTCTGGACAGGGAACGGGGAATTCACCCCTCCACTTT.

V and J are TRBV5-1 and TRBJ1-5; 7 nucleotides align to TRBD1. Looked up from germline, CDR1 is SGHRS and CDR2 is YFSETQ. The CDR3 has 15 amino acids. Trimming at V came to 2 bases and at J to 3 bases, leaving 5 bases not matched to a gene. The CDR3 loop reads CASSFAGGTNQPQHF. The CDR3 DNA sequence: TGCGCCAGCAGCTTCGCAGGGGGTACCAATCAGCCCCAGCATTTT. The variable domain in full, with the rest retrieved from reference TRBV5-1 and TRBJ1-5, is KAGVTQTPRYLIKTRGQQVTLSCSPISGHRSVSWYQQTPGQGLQFLFEYFSETQRNKGNFPGRFSGRQFSNSRSEMNVSTLELGDSALYLCASSFAGGTNQPQHFGDGTRLSIL.

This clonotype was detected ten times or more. The CDR3 DNA reads as TGCGCCAGCAGCCAAGGAACAGGTCCGGGTGGCTACACCTTC. Protein sequence: CASSQGTGPGGYTF. This rearrangement joins TRBV4-3 to TRBJ1-2; D is perhaps TRBD1 (5 bases). This CDR3 comprises 14 residues. Germline-derived CDR1 and CDR2 are LGHNA and YSLEER. Trimming removed 1 base from V and 7 bases from J, with 13 bases in between.

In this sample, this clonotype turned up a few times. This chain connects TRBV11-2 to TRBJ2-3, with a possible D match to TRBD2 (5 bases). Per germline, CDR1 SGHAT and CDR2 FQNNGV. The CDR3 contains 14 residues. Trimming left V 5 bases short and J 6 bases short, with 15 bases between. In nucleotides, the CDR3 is TGTGCCAGCAGCCCAAACTGGGGAGCGGATACGCAGTATTTT. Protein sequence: CASSPNWGADTQYF.

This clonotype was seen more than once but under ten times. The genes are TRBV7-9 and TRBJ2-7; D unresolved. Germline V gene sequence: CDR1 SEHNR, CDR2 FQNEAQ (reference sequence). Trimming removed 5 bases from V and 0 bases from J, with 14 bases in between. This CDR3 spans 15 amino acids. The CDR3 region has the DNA TGTGCCAGCAGCCTTAACTTGGGAAGCTCCTACGAGCAGTACGTC. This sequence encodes CASSLNLGSSYEQYV.

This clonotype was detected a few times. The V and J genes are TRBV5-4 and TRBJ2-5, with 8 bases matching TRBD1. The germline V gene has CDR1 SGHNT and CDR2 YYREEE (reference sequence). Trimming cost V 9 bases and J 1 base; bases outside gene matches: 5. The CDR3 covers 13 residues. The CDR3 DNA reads TGTGCCACCGACAGGGGCAGCCAAGAGACCCAGTACTTC. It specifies CATDRGSQETQYF.

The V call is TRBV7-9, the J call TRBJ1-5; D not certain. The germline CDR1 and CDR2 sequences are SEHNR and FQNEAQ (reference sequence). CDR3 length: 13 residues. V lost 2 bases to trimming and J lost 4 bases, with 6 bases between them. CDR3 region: CASSLNTNQPQHF. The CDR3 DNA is TGTGCCAGCAGCTTAAACACAAATCAGCCCCAGCATTTT.

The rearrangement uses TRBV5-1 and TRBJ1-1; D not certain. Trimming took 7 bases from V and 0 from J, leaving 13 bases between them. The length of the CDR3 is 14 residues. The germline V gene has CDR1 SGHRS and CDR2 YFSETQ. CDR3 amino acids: CASGLPEMNTEAFF. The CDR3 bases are TGCGCCAGCGGCCTACCCGAGATGAACACTGAAGCTTTCTTT.

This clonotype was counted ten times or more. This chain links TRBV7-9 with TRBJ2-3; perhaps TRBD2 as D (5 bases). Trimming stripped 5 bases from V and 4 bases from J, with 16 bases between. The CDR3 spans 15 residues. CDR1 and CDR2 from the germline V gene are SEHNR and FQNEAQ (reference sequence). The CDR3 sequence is CASSNRRAAADTQYF. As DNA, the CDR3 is TGTGCCAGCAGCAACCGACGGGCAGCGGCAGATACGCAGTATTTT. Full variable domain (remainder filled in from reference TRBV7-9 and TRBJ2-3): DTGVSQNPRHKITKRGQNVTFRCDPISEHNRLYWYRQTLGQGPEFLTYFQNEAQLEKSRLLSDRFSAERPKGSFSTLEIQRTEQGDSAMYLCASSNRRAAADTQYFGPGTRLTVL.

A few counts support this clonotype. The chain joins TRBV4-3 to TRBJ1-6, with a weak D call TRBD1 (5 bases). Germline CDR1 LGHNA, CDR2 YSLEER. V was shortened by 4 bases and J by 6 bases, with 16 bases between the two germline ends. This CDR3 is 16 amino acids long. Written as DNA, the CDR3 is TGCGCCAGCAGCCGCAGTAGGGACCGGACTAATTCACCCCTCCACTTT. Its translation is CASSRSRDRTNSPLHF.

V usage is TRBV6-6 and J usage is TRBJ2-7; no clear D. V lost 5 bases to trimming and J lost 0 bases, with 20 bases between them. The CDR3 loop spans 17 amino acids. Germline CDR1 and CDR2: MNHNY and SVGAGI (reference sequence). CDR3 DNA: TGTGCCAGCAGTCACGACCCCGGCAGGCGAAGCTCCTACGAGCAGTACGTC. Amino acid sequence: CASSHDPGRRSSYEQYV.